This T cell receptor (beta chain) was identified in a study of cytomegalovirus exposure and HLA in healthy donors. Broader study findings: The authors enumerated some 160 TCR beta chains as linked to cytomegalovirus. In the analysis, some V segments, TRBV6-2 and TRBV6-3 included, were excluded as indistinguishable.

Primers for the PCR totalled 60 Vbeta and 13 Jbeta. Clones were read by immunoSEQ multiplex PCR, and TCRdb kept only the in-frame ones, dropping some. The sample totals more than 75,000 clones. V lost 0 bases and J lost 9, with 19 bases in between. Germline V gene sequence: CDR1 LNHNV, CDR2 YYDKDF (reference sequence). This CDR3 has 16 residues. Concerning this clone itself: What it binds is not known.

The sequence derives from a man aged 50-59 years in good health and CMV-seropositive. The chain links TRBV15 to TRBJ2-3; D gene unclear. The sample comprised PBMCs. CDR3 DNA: TGTGCCACCAGCAGAGATCTGTGGGCCCGCCTTGAGACGCAGTATTTT. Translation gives CATSRDLWARLETQYF.